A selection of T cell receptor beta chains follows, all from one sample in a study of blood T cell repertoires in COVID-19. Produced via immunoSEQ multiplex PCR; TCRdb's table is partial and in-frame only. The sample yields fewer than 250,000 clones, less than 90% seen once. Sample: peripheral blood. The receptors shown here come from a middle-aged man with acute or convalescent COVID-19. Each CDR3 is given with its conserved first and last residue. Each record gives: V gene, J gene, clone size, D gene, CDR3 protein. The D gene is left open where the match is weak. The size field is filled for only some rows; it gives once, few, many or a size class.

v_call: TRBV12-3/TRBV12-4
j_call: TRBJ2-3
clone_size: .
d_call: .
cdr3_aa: CASSVTLGGTQYF

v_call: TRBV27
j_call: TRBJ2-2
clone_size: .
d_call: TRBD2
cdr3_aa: CASSLKAGLSPHTGELFF

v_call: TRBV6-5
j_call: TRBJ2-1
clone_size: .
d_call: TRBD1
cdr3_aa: CASRYDRGYYNEQFF

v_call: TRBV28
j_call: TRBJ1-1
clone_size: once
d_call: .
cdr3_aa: CASRPRTAKIEAFF

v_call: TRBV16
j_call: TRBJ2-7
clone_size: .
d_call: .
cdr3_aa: CASSPNYEQYF

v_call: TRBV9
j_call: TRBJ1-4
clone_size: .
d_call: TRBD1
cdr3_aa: CASNRGRSDEKLFF

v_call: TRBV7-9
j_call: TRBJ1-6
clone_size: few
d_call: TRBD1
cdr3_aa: CASTQGAGPRSPLHF

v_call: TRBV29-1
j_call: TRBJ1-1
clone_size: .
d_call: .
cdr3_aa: CSVTAPLNTEAFF

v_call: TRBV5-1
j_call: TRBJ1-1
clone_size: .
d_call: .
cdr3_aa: CASSSGTLGTEAFF

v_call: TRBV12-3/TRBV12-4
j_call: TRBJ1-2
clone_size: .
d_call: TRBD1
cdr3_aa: CASSTQGEDGYTF

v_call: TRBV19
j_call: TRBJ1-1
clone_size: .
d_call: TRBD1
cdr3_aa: CASNRGGVTEAFF

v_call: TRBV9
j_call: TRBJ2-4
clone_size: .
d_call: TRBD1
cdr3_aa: CASSVATPSQGALSKNIQYF

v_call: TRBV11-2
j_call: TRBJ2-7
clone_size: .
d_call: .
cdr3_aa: CASSPSSPRVGEQYF

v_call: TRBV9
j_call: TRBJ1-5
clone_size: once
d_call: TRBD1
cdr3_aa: CASSVAAGGQPQHF

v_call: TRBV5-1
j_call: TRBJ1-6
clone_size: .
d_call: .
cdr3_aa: CASSLDGGTSPLHF

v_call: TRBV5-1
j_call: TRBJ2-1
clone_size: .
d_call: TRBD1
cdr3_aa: CASSRDRVNKAYNEQFF

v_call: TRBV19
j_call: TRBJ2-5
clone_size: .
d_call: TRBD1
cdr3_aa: CASSILPGGGETQYF

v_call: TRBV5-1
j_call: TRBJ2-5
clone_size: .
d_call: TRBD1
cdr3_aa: CASSQTGGAESETQYF

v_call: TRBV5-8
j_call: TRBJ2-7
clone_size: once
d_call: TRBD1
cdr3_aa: CASRLTGGGYEQYF

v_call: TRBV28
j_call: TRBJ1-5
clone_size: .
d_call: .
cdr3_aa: CASSFGGEGSQPQHF